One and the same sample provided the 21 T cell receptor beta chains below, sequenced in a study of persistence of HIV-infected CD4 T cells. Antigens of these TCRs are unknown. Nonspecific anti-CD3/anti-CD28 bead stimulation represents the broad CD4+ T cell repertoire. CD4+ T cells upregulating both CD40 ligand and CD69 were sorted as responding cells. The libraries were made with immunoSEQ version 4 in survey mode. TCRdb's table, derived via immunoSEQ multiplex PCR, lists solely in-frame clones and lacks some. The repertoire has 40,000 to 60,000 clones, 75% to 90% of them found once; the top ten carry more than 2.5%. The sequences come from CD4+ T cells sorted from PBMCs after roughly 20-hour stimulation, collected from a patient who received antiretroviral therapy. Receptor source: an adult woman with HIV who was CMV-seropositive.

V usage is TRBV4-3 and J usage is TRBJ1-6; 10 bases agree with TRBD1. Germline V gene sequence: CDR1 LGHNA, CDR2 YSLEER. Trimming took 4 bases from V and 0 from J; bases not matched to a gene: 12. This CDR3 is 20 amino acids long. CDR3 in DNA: TGCGCCAGCAGCCGCTCAGTACCGGGACAGGGGAGCTCCTATAATTCACCCCTCCACTTT. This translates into CASSRSVPGQGSSYNSPLHF.

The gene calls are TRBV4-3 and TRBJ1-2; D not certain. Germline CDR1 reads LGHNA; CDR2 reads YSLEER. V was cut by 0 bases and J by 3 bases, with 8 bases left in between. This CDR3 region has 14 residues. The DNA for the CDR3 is TGCGCCAGCAGCCAAGACATATGGGACTATGGCTACACCTTC. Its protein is CASSQDIWDYGYTF.

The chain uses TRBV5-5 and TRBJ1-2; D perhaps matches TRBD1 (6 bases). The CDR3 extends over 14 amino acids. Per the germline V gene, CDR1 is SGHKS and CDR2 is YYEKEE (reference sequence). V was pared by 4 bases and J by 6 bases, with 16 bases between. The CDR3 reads CASSPIQQGNGYTF. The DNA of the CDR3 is TGTGCCAGCAGCCCCATCCAACAGGGAAATGGCTACACCTTC. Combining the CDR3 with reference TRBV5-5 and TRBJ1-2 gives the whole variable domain DAGVTQSPTHLIKTRGQQVTLRCSPISGHKSVSWYQQVLGQGPQFIFQYYEKEERGRGNFPDRFSARQFPNYSSELNVNALLLGDSALYLCASSPIQQGNGYTFGSGTRLTVV.

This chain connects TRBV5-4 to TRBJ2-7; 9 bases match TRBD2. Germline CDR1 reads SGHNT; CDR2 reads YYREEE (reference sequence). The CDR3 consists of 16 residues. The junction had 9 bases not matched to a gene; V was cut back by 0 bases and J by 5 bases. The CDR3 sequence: CASSLDAGGKTNEQYF. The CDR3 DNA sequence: TGTGCCAGCAGCTTGGACGCGGGGGGGAAAACTAACGAGCAGTACTTC.

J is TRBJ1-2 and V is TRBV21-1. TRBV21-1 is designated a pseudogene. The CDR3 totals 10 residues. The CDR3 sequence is CASGLLGYTF. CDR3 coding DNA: TGTGCCAGCGGTCTTCTTGGCTACACCTTC.

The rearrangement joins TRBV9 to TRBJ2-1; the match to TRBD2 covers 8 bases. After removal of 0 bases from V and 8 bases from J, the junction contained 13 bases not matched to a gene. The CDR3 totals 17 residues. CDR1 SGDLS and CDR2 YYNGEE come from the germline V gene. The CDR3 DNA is TGTGCCAGCAGCGTAGCTAGCGGGTATCTAGAGGGCGATGAGCAGTTCTTC. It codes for CASSVASGYLEGDEQFF.

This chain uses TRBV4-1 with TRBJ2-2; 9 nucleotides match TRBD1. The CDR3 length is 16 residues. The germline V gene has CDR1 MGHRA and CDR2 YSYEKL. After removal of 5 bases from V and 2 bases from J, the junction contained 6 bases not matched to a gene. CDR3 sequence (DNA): TGCGCCAGCAGCGAGGGACAGGGTACTAACACCGGGGAGCTGTTTTTT. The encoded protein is CASSEGQGTNTGELFF.

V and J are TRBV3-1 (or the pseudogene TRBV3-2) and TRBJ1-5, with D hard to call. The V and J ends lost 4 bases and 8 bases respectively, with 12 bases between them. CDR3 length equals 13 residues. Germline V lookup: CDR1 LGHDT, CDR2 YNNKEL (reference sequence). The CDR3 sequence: CASSRGGVEPQHF. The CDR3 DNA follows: TGTGCCAGCAGCCGAGGTGGTGTGGAGCCCCAGCATTTT.

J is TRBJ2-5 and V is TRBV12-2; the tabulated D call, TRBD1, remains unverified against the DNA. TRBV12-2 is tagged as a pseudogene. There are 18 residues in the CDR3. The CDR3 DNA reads TGTGCAAGCAATGTTTCCTACGAACAGGGATACCACCAAGAGACCCAGTACTTC. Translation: CASNVSYEQGYHQETQYF.

The CDR3 nucleotides read TGTGCCAGCAACCAACAGGGGATAACTGAAGCTTTCTTT. Encoded protein: CASNQQGITEAFF. The rearrangement links TRBV6-5 to TRBJ1-1; 7 bases fit TRBD1. Germline CDR1 MNHEY, CDR2 SVGAGI. The CDR3 has 13 residues. J lost 5 bases, V lost 7 bases, and 7 bases had no gene match.

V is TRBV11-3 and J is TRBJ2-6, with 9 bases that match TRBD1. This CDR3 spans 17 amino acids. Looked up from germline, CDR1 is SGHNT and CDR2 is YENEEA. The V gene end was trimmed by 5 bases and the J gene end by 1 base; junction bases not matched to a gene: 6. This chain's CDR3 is CASSHGTGSSGANVLTF. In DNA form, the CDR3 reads TGTGCCAGCAGCCACGGGACAGGGAGTTCTGGGGCCAACGTCCTGACTTTC.

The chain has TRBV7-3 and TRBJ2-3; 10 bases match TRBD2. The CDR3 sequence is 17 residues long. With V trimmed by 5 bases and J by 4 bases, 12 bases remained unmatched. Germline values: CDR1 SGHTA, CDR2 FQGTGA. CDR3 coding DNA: TGTGCCAGCAGCCCGCTCCCGGGACTAGCGAAGGCAGATACGCAGTATTTT. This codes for CASSPLPGLAKADTQYF.

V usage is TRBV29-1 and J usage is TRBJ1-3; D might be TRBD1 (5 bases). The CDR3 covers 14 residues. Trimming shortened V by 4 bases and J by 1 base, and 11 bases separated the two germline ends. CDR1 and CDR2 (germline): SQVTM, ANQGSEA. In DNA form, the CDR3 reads TGCAGCGTTGCCCTAGGGGTTTCTGGAAACACCATATATTTT. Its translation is CSVALGVSGNTIYF.

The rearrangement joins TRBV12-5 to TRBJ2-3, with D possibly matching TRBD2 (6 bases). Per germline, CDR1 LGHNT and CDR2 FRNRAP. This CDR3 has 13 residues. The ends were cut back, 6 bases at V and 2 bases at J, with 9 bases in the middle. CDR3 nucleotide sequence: TGTGCTAGTGGACGGGGGTTCACAGATACGCAGTATTTT. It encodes CASGRGFTDTQYF. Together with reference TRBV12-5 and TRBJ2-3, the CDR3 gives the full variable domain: DARVTQTPRHKVTEMGQEVTMRCQPILGHNTVFWYRQTMMQGLELLAYFRNRAPLDDSGMPKDRFSAEMPDATLATLKIQPSEPRDSAVYFCASGRGFTDTQYFGPGTRLTVL.

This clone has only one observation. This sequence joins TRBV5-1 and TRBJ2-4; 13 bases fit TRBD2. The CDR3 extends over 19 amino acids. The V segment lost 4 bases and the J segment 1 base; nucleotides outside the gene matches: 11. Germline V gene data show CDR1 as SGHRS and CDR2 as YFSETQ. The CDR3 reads CASSTGLAGALMAKNIQYF. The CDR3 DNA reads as TGCGCCAGCAGCACAGGACTAGCGGGAGCTTTAATGGCCAAAAACATTCAGTACTTC.

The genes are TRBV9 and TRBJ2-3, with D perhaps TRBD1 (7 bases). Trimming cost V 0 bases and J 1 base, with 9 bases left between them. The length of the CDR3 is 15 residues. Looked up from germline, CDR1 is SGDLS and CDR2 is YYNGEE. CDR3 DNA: TGTGCCAGCAGCGTAGCAGGGGGGCGCACAGATACGCAGTATTTT. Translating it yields CASSVAGGRTDTQYF.

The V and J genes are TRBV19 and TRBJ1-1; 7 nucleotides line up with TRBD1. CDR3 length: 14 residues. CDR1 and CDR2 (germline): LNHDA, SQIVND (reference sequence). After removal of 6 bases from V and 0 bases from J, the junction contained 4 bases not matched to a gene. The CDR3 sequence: CASRMGQMNTEAFF. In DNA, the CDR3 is TGTGCCAGTAGGATGGGACAGATGAACACTGAAGCTTTCTTT.

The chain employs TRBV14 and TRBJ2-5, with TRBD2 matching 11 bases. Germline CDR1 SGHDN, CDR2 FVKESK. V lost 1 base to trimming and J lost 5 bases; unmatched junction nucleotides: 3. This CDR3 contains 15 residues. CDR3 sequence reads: CASSQGLAGSETQYF. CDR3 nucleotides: TGTGCCAGCAGCCAAGGACTAGCGGGATCCGAGACCCAGTACTTC.

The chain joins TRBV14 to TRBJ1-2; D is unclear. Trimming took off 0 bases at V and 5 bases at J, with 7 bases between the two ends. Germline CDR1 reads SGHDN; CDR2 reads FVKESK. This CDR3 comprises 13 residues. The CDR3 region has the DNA TGTGCCAGCAGCCAAGACCGTATATATGGCTACACCTTC. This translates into CASSQDRIYGYTF.

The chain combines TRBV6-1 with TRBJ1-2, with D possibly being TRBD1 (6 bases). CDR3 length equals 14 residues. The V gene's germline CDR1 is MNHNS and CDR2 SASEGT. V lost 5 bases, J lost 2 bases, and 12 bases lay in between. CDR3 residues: CASSSGATNYGYTF. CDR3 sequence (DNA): TGTGCCAGCAGTTCAGGGGCTACGAACTATGGCTACACCTTC.

CDR3 loop: CASSWDLSGSSYNEQFF. The CDR3 DNA reads TGTGCCAGCAGCTGGGACCTTAGCGGGAGTTCCTACAATGAGCAGTTCTTC. This chain uses TRBV7-9 with TRBJ2-1, with TRBD2 matching 9 bases. The CDR3 loop spans 17 amino acids. The V segment lost 4 bases and the J segment 1 base; nucleotides outside the gene matches: 8. Germline V gene sequence: CDR1 SEHNR, CDR2 FQNEAQ (reference sequence).